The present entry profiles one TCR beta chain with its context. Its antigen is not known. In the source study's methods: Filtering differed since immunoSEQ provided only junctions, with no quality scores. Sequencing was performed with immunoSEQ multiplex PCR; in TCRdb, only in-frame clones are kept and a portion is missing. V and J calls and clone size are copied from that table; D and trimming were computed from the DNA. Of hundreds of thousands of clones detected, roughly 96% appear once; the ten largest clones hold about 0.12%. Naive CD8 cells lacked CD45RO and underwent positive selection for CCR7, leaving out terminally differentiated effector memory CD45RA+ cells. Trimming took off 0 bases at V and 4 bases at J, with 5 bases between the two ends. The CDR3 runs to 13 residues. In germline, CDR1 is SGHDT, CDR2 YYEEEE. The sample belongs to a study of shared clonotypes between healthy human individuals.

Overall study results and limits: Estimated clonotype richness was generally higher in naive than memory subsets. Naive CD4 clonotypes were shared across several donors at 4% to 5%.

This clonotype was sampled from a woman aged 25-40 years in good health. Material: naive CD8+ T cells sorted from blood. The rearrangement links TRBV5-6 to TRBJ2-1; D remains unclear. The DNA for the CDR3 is TGTGCCAGCAGCTTGGCCCGTTACAATGAGCAGTTCTTC. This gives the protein CASSLARYNEQFF.